This TCR beta chain was documented in a study of read filtering for tumor transcriptome and immune sequencing (dated by TCRdb to 2018 to 2020). About the full investigation: Of the patients in the cohort, some 17 were male and 14 were female, and their mean age was around 66 years, with a range of about 45 to 85. Under revised international staging, eight or nine patients fell into R-ISS I, about 17 into R-ISS II and over five into R-ISS III. Whole-transcriptome libraries were prepared with the TruSeq RNA Access Library Prep Kit after DNase treatment. TCR-region mapped reads per sample ranged from about 3.5 to 10.27 million with IR-seq versus only about 75 to 1,400 with RNA-seq. Using the same bone marrow samples, the study ran both targeted immune repertoire sequencing and bulk whole-transcriptome sequencing and then compared the TCR repertoires from each method. One main goal was a read-filtering strategy for immune repertoire data, in particular deciding whether clonotypes backed by only one read should be removed. General study outcomes and caveats: The correlation between IR-seq and RNA-seq shared clonotype proportions was increased by removal of single-read clonotypes. Single-read clonotypes made up roughly four fifths of clonotypes but 3% to 3.5% of total reads in IR-seq, and 74.6% of clonotypes and 40% to 45% of reads in RNA-seq. Compared with RNA-seq, IR-seq captured clonotypes at much higher depth and more reliably, and a smaller IR-seq throughput was enough to identify most shared clonotypes. The sorted CD138-negative fraction was not purified T cells but a mixed bone marrow immune population.

TCR libraries were built from 400 ng RNA with the Immunoverse kit, using molecular barcoded adaptors covering alpha/delta and beta/gamma chains. TCR library preparation used the same RNA that went into transcriptome sequencing. Sequencing of the TCR libraries was done on an Illumina HiSeq 4000 with 2 x 150 cycles. The paper's data handling went like this. TCR reads were aligned to human V, D, J and C references and assembled into CDR3 clonotypes with MiXCR, including quality filtering and error correction. The tcR package in R was used to analyze clonotype counts and gene usage diversity. Raw mapping reads were checked after the RNA-seq reads had been mapped by STAR aligner version 2.5.3a onto the human GRCh37 genome. To test how sequencing depth affected the clonotypes detected, IR-seq fastq files were randomly downsampled with Seqtk 1.3. TCRdb ran its own pipeline on the public reads, namely fastp trimming at Q25 and MiXCR clone calling, and kept in-frame beta chains. CDR3 protein sequences are deduplicated, and each keeps its most common genes and DNA. TCRdb, not the original authors, processed these V and J calls. The sample table contains over 50,000 distinct CDR3 sequences; only one count was recorded for around 21% of them. The ten largest clones capture roughly 13% of the sample.

There are a few counts of this clonotype. Its antigen has not been determined. No clone much larger than this one lies a single base away; base qualities are absent. Every patient had bone marrow sampled at the time of active disease. Bone marrow mononuclear cells were isolated by Ficoll-Hypaque density gradient centrifugation. To remove myeloma plasma cells, the cells were labeled with CD138 magnetic microbeads on a MACS separator, and CD138-negative cells were then collected by negative selection. Flow cytometry on an Attune NxT with CD138 antibodies was used to check the purity of the isolated cells. Total RNA was extracted using TRIzol reagent and was quantified on a NanoDrop spectrophotometer. For each patient, paired RNA-seq and IR-seq were run on the CD138-negative bone marrow sample from that patient. Trimming takes 1 base from V and 7 bases from J, and the germline ends sit 22 bases apart. The germline V gene encodes CDR1 MDHEN and CDR2 SYDVKM. The CDR3 contains 17 residues, cysteine and phenylalanine counted. Only the CDR3 DNA stays, 51 bases, in frame from base 1.

What was sequenced was a population of CD138-negative cells sorted from bone marrow. Sample cell subset or site, as interpreted from the label and publication: bone marrow mononuclear cells depleted of CD138+ plasma/myeloma cells by negative magnetic selection. This sequence uses TRBV28 and TRBJ2-5; the D element could tentatively be TRBD1 or TRBD2, as 8 bases agree for each. The source is a donor aged 40 or older with multiple myeloma. CDR3 reads: CASSLLAGTGRPGTQYF. In nucleotide form, the sequence is TGTGCCAGCAGTTTATTAGCGGGGACAGGCCGGCCTGGGACCCAGTACTTC.